There are a few counts of the clone carrying this T cell receptor (beta chain). Its antigen remains unknown. TCRdb reprocessed the reads with MiXCR, giving one entry per CDR3 protein. The table records about 570,000 distinct CDR3 sequences, almost 40% of them present only once. This sample was taken from a study of T cell repertoires in cytomegalovirus infection. The wider study: Indications came from public TCR beta signatures; they pointed to CMV infection and to a matching HLA type. Study results and caveats: Cumulative public TCR beta family frequency identified CMV carriers with the relevant HLA. CMV-specific TCR beta clonotypes restricted by HLA-C dominated the ex vivo response.

Germline loops: CDR1 LGHNA, CDR2 YNFKEQ. The CDR3 runs to 14 residues. V shed 8 bases and J shed 6 bases, with 19 bases lying between them. The TCR comes from a human donor in good health (CMV status not recorded). Some clones in this sample may be carry-over from other donors' samples. The material was cultured PBMCs, obtained from culture after CMV antigen stimulation. This chain uses TRBV4-2 with TRBJ1-2; TRBD1 is a possible D gene (5 bases). The DNA for the CDR3 is TGTGCCAGCCGCCCAGGGCAGAATTTCGATGGCTACACCTTC. Residues: CASRPGQNFDGYTF.